The entry below gives a single TCR beta chain sequence along with its context. Produced via immunoSEQ multiplex PCR; TCRdb's table is partial and in-frame only. The data contain approximately 170,000 clones, just over 90% of them seen just once; the ten biggest clones take up 1% to 1.4%. The source of the sample is a study of T cell responses to AZD1222 COVID-19 vaccine. Germline V gene data show CDR1 as SGHAT and CDR2 as FQNNGV. The CDR3 consists of 14 residues. V dropped 0 bases and J dropped 4 bases, with 9 bases sitting between them. This material consisted of peripheral blood, taken 28 days after the second AZD1222 dose. This clonotype was sampled from an adult who received the AZD1222 COVID-19 vaccine. The genes are TRBV11-2 and TRBJ1-2, with D possibly being TRBD1 (6 bases). The CDR3 DNA is TGTGCCAGCAGCTTAGATAACAGGGTCTATGGCTACACCTTC. Its protein is CASSLDNRVYGYTF.